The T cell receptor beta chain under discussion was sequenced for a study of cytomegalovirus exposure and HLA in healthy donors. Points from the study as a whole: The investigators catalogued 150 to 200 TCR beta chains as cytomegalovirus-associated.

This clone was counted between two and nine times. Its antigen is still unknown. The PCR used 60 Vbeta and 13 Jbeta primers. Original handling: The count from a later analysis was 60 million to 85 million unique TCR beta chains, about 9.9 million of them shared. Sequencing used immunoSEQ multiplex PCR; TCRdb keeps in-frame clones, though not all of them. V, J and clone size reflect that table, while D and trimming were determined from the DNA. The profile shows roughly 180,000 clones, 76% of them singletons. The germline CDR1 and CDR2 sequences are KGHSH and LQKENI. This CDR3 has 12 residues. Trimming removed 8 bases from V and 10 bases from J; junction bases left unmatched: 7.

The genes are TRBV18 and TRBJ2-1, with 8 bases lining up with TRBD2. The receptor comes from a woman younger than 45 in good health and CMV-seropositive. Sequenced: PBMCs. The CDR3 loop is CASLGGAREQFF. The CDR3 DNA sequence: TGTGCCAGCCTCGGGGGGGCTAGGGAGCAGTTCTTC.